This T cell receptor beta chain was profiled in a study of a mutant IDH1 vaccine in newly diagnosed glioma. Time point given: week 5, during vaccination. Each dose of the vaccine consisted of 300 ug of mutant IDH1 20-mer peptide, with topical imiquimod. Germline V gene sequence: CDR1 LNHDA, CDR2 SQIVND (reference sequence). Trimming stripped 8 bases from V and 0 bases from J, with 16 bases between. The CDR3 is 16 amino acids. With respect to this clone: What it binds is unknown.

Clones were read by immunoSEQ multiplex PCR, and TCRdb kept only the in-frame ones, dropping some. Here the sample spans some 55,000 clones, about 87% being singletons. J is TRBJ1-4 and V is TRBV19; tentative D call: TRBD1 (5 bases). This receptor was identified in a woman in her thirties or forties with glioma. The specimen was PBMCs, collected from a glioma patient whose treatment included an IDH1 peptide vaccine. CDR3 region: CASGYGGGTTNEKLFF. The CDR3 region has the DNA TGTGCCAGTGGATACGGGGGTGGTACAACTAATGAAAAACTGTTTTTT.